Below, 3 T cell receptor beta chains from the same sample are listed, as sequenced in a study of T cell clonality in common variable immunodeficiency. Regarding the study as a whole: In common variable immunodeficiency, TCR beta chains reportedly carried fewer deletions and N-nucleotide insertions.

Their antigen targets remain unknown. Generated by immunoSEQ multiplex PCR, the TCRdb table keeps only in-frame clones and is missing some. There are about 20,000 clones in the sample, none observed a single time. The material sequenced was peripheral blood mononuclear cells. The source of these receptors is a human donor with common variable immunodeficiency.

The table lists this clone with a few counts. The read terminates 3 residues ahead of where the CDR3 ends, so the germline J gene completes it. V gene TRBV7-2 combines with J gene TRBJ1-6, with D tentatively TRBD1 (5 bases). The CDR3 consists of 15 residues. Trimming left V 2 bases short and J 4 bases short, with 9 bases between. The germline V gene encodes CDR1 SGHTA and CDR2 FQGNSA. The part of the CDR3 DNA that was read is TGTGCCAGCAGCTTAACTGGGGCGTATAATTCACCC. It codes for CASSLTGAYNSP. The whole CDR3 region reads CASSLTGAYNSPLHF.

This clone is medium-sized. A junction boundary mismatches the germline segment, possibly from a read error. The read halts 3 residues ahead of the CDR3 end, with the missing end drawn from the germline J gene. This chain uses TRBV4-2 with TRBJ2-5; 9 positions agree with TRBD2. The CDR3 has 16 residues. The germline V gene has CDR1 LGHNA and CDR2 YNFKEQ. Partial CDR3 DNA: TGCGCCAGCAGCCAAGATCTACTAGCGGGCAAAGAGACC. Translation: CASSQDLLAGKET. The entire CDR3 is CASSQDLLAGKETQYF.

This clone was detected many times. The covered CDR3 bases are TGCAGCGCCGGGGGTTATAATCAGCCC. Protein: CSAGGYNQP. The CDR3 in its entirety is CSAGGYNQPQHF. V usage is TRBV29-1 and J usage is TRBJ1-5; D possibly corresponds to TRBD1 (5 bases). The DNA ends 3 residues before the CDR3 does, and the rest of the CDR3 is filled in from the germline J gene. Germline V gene data show CDR1 as SQVTM and CDR2 as ANQGSEA. V lost 7 bases and J lost 4, with 11 bases in between. CDR3 length equals 12 residues.